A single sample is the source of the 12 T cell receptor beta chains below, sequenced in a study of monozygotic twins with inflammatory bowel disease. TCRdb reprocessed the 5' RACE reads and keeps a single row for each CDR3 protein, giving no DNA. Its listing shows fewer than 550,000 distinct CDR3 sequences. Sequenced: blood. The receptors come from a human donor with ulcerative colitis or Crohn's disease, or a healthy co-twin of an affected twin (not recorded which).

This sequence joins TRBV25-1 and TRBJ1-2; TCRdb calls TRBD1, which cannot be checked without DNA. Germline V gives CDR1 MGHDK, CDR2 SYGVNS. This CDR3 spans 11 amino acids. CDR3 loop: CASSQGLGYTF.

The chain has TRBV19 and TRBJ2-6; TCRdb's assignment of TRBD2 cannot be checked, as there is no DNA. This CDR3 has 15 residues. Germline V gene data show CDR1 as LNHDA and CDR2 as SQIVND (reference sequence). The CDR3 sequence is CASSILRSGANVLTF.

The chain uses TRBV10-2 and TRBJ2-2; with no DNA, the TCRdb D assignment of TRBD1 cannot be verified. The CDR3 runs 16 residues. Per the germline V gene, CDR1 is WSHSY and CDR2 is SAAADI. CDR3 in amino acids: CASRGGQGAFSGELFF.

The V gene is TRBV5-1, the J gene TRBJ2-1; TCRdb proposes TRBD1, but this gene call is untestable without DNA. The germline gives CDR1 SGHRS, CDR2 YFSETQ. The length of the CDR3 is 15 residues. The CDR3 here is CASSTGAIVTDEQFF.

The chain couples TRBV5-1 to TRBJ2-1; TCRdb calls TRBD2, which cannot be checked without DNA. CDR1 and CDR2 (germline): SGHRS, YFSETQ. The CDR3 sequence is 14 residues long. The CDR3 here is CASSYGRTYNEQFF.

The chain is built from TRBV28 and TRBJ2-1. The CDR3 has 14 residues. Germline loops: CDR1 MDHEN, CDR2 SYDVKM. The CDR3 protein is CASSFRAAWNEQFF.

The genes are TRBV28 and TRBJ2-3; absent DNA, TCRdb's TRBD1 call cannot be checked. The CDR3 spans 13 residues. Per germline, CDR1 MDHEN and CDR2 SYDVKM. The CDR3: CASSSTWGDTQYF.

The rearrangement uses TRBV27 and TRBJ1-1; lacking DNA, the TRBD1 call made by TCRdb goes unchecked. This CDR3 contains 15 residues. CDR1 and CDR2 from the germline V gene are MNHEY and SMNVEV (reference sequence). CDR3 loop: CASSHQTGGNTEAFF.

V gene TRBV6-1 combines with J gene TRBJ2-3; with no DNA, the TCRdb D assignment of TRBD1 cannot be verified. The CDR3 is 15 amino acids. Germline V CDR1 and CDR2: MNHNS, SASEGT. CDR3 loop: CASSDDLPGADTQYF.

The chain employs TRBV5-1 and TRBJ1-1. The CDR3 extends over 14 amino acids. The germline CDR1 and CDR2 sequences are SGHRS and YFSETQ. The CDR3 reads CASSRLPDGTEAFF.

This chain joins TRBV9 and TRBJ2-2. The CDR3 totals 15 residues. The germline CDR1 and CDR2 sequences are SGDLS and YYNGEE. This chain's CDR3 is CASSVDTPNTGELFF.

This CDR3 is CASSPSGRYTEAFF. The chain recombines TRBV12-3 or TRBV12-4 with TRBJ1-1; the TCRdb call, TRBD1, lacks DNA for checking. The CDR3 covers 14 residues.